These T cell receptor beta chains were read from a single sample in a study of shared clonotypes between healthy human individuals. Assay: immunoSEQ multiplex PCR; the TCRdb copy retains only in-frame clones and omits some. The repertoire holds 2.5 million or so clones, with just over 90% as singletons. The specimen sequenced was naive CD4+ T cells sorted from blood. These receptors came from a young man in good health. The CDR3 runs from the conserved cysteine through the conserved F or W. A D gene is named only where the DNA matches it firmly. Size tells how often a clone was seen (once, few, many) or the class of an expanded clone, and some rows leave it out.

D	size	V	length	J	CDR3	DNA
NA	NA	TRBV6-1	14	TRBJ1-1	CASSPQGIGTEAFF	TGTGCCAGCAGTCCGCAGGGAATTGGGACTGAAGCTTTCTTT
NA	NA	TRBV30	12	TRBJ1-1	CAWSRMNTEAFF	TGTGCCTGGAGTCGGATGAACACTGAAGCTTTCTTT
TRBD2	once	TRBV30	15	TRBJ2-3	CAWSVEAGRTDTQYF	TGTGCCTGGAGTGTAGAAGCGGGAAGGACAGATACGCAGTATTTT
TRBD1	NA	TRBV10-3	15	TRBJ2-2	CAISEPDRGTGELFF	TGTGCCATCAGTGAGCCTGACAGGGGCACCGGGGAGCTGTTTTTT
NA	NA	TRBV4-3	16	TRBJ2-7	CASSQDPGQSSYEQYF	TGCGCCAGCAGCCAAGATCCAGGGCAGAGCTCCTACGAGCAGTACTTC
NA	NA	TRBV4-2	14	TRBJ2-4	CASSQDSGRNIQYF	TGTGCCAGCAGCCAGGATAGCGGTCGAAACATTCAGTACTTC
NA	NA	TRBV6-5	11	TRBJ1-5	CASSLNQPQHF	TGTGCCAGCAGCCTCAATCAGCCCCAGCATTTT
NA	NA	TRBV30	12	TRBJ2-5	CAWNPETGTQYF	TGTGCCTGGAATCCAGAGACGGGGACCCAGTACTTC
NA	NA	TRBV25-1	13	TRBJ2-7	CASSEAGQPEQYF	TGTGCCAGCAGTGAAGCCGGACAGCCCGAGCAGTACTTC
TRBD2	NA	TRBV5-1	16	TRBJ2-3	CASSLTSGRNTDTQYF	TGCGCCAGCAGCTTGACTAGCGGGAGAAACACAGATACGCAGTATTTT
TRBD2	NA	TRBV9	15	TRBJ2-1	CASSVGGTSFTEQFF	TGTGCCAGCAGCGTAGGCGGGACTAGCTTTACTGAGCAGTTCTTC
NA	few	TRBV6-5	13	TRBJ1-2	CASRRAPGYGYTF	TGTGCCAGCCGTAGGGCTCCGGGCTATGGCTACACCTTC
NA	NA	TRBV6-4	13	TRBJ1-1	CASSSQGNTEAFF	TGTGCCAGCAGTAGTCAGGGGAACACTGAAGCTTTCTTT
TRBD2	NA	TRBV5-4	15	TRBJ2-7	CASSYELAEYYEQYF	TGTGCCAGCAGCTACGAGCTAGCGGAGTATTACGAGCAGTACTTC
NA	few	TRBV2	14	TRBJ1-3	CASSGGGAGNTIYF	TGTGCCAGCAGTGGTGGAGGGGCTGGAAACACCATATATTTT
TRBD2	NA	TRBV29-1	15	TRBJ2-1	CSVKEILADYNEQFF	TGCAGCGTTAAAGAAATACTAGCGGATTACAATGAGCAGTTCTTC
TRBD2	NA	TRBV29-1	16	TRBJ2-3	CSVERGTRPLPDTQYF	TGCAGCGTTGAAAGGGGGACTAGACCGTTGCCAGATACGCAGTATTTT
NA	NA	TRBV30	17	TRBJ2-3	CAWSGAKLAASTDTQYF	TGTGCCTGGAGTGGGGCCAAACTAGCTGCTAGCACAGATACGCAGTATTTT
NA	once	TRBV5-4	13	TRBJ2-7	CASSLAVTYEQYF	TGTGCCAGCAGCTTGGCGGTTACCTACGAGCAGTACTTC
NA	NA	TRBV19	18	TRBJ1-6	CASSIEGEPSSYNSPLHF	TGTGCCAGTAGTATAGAGGGGGAGCCCAGCTCCTATAATTCACCCCTCCACTTT
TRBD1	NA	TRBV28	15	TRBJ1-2	CASSRTGTGGNGYTF	TGTGCCAGCAGTAGAACCGGGACAGGGGGAAATGGCTACACCTTC
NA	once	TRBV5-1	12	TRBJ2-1	CASSLSAYEQFF	TGCGCCAGCAGCTTGTCAGCGTATGAGCAGTTCTTC
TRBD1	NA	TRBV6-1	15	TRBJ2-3	CASNRGQGAGDTQYF	TGTGCCAGCAACCGTGGACAGGGGGCAGGAGATACGCAGTATTTT
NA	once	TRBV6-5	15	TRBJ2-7	CAARAYSGTSYEQYF	TGTGCCGCTCGTGCCTATAGCGGAACTTCCTACGAGCAGTACTTC
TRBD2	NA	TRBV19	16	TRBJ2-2	CASSIPSGANTGELFF	TGTGCCAGTAGTATCCCTAGCGGGGCGAACACCGGGGAGCTGTTTTTT
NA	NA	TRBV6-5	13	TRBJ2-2	CAARQTNTGELFF	TGTGCCGCCAGACAAACGAACACCGGGGAGCTGTTTTTT
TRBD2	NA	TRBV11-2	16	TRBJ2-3	CASSLRGAGGPDTQYF	TGTGCCAGCAGTCTCCGGGGAGCGGGGGGGCCGGATACGCAGTATTTT
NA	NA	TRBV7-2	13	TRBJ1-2	CASSGGANYGYTF	TGTGCCAGCAGCGGGGGAGCTAACTATGGCTACACCTTC
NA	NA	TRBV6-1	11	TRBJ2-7	CASSNIYEQYF	TGTGCCAGCAGCAATATATACGAGCAGTACTTC
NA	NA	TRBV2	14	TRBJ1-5	CASSDLSVDGPQHF	TGTGCCAGCAGTGATTTATCCGTCGATGGGCCCCAGCATTTT
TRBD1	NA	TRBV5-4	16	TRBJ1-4	CASSLTGGPTNEKLFF	TGTGCCAGCAGCTTAACAGGGGGACCAACTAATGAAAAACTGTTTTTT
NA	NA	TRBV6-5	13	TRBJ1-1	CASSQGRGTEAFF	TGTGCCAGCAGTCAGGGTCGGGGCACTGAAGCTTTCTTT
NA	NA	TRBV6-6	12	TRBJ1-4	CASSYGSEKLFF	TGTGCCAGCAGTTACGGGAGTGAAAAACTGTTTTTT
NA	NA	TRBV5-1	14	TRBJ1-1	CASSLAGREAEAFF	TGCGCCAGCAGCTTGGCAGGGAGAGAGGCTGAAGCTTTCTTT
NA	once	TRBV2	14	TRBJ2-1	CASSPRGSYNEQFF	TGTGCCAGCAGCCCCAGGGGCTCCTACAATGAGCAGTTCTTC
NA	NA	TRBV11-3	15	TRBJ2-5	CASSLGKTVQETQYF	TGTGCCAGCAGCTTAGGAAAGACAGTCCAAGAGACCCAGTACTTC
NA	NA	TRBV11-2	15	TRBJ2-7	CASSLRNNLNYEQYF	TGTGCCAGCAGCTTAAGGAATAATCTTAACTACGAGCAGTACTTC
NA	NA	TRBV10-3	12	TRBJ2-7	CAISTAFYEQYF	TGTGCCATCAGTACAGCCTTCTACGAGCAGTACTTC
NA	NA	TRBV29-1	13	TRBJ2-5	CSVDQGARETQYF	TGCAGCGTCGACCAGGGTGCCAGGGAGACCCAGTACTTC
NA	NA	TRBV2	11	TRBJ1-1	CASIGFTEAFF	TGTGCCAGCATCGGGTTCACTGAAGCTTTCTTT
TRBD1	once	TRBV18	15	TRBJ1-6	CASSLDRDYNSPLHF	TGTGCCAGCTCACTCGACAGGGACTATAATTCACCCCTCCACTTT
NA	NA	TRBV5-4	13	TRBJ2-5	CASSLAAEETQYF	TGTGCCAGCAGCTTGGCCGCGGAAGAGACCCAGTACTTC
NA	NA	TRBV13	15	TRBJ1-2	CASSLVNSRYDGYTF	TGTGCCAGCAGCTTAGTCAACAGTAGGTATGATGGCTACACCTTC
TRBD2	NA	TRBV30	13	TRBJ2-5	CAWSGLVSETQYF	TGTGCCTGGAGCGGACTAGTTTCAGAGACCCAGTACTTC